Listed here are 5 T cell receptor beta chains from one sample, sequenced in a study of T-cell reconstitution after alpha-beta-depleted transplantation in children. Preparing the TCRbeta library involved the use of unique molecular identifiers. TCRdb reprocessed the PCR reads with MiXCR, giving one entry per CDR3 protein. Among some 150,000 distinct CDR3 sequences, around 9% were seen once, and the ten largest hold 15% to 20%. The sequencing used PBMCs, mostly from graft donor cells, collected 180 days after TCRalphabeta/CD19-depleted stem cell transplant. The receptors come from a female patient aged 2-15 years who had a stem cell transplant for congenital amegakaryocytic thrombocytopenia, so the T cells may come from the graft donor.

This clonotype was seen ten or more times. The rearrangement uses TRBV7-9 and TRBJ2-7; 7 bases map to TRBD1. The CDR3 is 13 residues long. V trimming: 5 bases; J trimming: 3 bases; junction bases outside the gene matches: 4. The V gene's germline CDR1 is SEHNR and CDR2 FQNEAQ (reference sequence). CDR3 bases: TGTGCCAGCAGCGCCCGACAGGGCTACGAGCAGTACTTC. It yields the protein CASSARQGYEQYF.

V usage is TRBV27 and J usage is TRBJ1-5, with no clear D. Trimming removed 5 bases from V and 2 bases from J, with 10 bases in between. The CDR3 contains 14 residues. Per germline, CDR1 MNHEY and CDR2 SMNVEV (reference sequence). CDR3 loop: CASSKVVGNQPQHF. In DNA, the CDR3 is TGTGCCAGCAGTAAGGTAGTGGGCAATCAGCCCCAGCATTTT.

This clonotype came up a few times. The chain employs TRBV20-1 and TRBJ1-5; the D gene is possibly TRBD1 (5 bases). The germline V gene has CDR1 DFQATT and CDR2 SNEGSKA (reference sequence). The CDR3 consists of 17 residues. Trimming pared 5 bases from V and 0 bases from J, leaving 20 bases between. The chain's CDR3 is CSARRDGKAYSNQPQHF. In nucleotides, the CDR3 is TGCAGTGCTCGCCGGGACGGAAAAGCTTATAGCAATCAGCCCCAGCATTTT.

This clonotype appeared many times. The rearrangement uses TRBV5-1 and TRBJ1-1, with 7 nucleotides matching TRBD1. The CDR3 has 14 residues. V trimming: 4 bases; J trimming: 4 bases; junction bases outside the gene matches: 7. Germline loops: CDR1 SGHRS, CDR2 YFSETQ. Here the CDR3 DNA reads TGCGCCAGCAGCCGGGACAGCTATTCCACTGAAGCTTTCTTT. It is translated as CASSRDSYSTEAFF.

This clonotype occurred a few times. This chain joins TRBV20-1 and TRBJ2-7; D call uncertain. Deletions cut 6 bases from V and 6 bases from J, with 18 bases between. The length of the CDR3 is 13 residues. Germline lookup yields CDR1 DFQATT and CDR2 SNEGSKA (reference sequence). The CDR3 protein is CSARMRLKVEQYF. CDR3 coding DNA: TGCAGTGCCAGGATGCGGCTAAAGGTCGAGCAGTACTTC.